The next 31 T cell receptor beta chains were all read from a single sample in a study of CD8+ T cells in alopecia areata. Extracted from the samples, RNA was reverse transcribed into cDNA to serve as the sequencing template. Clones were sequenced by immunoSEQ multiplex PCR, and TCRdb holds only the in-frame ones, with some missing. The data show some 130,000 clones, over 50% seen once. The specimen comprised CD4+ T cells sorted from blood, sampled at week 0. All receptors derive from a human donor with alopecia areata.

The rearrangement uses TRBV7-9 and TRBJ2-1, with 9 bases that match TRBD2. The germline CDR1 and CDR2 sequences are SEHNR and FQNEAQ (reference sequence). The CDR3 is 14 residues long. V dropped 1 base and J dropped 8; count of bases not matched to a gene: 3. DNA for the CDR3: TGTGCCAGCAGCTTAGGGACTAGCGCAGATGAGCAGTTCTTC. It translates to CASSLGTSADEQFF.

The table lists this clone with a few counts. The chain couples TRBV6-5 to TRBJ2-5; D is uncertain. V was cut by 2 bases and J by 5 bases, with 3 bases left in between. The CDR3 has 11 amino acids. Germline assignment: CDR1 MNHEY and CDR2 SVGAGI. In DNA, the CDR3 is TGTGCCAGCAGTTACCGGGAGACCCAGTACTTC. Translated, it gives CASSYRETQYF.

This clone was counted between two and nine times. CDR3 sequence: CAIQGAANQPQHF. For the CDR3, the DNA is TGTGCCATTCAGGGGGCGGCCAATCAGCCCCAGCATTTT. V usage is TRBV10-3 and J usage is TRBJ1-5; TRBD1 aligns across 8 bases. The CDR3 spans 13 residues. Germline trimming cut 9 bases from V and 3 bases from J; bases unmatched to any gene: 4. From germline, CDR1 is ENHRY and CDR2 SYGVKD.

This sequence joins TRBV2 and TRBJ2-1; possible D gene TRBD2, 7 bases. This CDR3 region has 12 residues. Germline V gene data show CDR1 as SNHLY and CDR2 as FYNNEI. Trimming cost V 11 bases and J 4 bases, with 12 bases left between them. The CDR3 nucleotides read TGTGCCTGTAGGGGGGGGTACAATGAGCAGTTCTTC. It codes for CACRGGYNEQFF.

CDR3 sequence: CASSFDRDHEQFF. In nucleotides, the CDR3 is TGTGCCAGCAGCTTCGACAGGGACCATGAGCAGTTCTTC. The V call is TRBV14, the J call TRBJ2-1, with 7 bases that match TRBD1. The CDR3 has 13 residues. Germline CDR1 reads SGHDN; CDR2 reads FVKESK. The V segment lost 5 bases and the J segment 8 bases; nucleotides outside the gene matches: 6.

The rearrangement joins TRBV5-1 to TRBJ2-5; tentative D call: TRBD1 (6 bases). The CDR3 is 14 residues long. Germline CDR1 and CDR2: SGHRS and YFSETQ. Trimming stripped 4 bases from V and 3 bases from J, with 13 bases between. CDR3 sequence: CASSPIPGEETQYF. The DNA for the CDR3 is TGCGCCAGCAGCCCAATCCCAGGGGAAGAGACCCAGTACTTC.

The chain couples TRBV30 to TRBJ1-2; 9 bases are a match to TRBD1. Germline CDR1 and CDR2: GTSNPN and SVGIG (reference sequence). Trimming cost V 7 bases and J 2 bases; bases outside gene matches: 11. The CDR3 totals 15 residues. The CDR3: CASQDKQGANYGYTF. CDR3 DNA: TGTGCCTCTCAGGATAAACAGGGGGCAAACTATGGCTACACCTTC.

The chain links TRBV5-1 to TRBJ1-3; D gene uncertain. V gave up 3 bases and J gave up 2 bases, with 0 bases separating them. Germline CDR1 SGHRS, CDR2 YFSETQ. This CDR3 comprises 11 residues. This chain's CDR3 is CASSSGNTIYF. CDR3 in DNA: TGCGCCAGCAGCTCTGGAAACACCATATATTTT.

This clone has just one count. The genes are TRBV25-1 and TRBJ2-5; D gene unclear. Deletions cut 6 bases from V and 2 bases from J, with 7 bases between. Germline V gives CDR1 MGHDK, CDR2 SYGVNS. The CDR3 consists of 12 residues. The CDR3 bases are TGTGCCAGCAGGGACGGACAAGAGACCCAGTACTTC. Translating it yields CASRDGQETQYF. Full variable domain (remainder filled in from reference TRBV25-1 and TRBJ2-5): EADIYQTPRYLVIGTGKKITLECSQTMGHDKMYWYQQDPGMELHLIHYSYGVNSTEKGDLSSESTVSRIRTEHFPLTLESARPSHTSQYLCASRDGQETQYFGPGTRLLVL.

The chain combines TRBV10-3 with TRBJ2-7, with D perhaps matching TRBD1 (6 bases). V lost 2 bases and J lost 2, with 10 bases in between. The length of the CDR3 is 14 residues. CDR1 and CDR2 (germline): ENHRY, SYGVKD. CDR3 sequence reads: CAISEDGQPYEQYF. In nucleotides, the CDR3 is TGTGCCATCAGTGAGGACGGACAGCCCTACGAGCAGTACTTC.

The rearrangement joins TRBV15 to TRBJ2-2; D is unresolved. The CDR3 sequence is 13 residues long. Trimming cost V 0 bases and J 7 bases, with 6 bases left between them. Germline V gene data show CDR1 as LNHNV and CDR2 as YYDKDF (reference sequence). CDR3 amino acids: CATSRDVDGELFF. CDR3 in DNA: TGTGCCACCAGCAGAGACGTAGACGGGGAGCTGTTTTTT.

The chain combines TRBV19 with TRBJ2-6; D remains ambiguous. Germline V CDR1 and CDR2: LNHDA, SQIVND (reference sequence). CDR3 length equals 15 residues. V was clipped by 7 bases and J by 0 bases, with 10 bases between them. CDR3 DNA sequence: TGTGCCAGTAACGACATCCCCTCTGGGGCCAACGTCCTGACTTTC. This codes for CASNDIPSGANVLTF.

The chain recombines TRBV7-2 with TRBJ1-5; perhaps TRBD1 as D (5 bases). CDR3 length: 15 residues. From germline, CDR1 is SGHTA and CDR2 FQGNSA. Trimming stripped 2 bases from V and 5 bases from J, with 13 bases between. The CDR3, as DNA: TGTGCCAGCAGCTTACATCAGGGAGGGGATCAGCCCCAGCATTTT. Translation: CASSLHQGGDQPQHF.

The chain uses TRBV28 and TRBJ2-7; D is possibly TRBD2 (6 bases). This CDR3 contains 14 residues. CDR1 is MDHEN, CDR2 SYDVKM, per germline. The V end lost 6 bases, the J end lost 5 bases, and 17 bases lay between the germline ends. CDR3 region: CASRMGGSAHEQYF. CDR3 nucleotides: TGTGCCAGCAGAATGGGGGGTTCAGCCCACGAGCAGTACTTC.

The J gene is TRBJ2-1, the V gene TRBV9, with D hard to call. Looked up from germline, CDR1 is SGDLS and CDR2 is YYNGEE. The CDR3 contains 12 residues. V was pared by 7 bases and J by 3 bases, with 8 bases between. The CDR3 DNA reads TGTGCCAGCGGGCTATACTACAATGAGCAGTTCTTC. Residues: CASGLYYNEQFF.

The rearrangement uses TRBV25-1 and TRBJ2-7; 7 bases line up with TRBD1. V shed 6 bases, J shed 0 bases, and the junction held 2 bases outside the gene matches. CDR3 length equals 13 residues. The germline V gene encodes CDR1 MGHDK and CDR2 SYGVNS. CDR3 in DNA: TGTGCCAGCAGAAGACAGGGCTCCTACGAGCAGTACTTC. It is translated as CASRRQGSYEQYF.

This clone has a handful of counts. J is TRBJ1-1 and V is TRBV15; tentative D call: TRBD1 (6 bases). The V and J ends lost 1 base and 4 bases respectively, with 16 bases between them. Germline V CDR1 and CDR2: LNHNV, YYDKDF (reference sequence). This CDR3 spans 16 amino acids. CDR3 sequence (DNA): TGTGCCACCAGCAGAGTTAGGGCTACAGGGTTCACTGAAGCTTTCTTT. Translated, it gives CATSRVRATGFTEAFF.

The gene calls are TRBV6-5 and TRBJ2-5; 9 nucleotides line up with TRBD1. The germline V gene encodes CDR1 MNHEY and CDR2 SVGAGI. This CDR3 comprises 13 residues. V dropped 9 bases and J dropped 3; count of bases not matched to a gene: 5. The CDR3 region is CASGTGWEETQYF. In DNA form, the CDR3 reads TGTGCCAGTGGGACAGGGTGGGAAGAGACCCAGTACTTC.

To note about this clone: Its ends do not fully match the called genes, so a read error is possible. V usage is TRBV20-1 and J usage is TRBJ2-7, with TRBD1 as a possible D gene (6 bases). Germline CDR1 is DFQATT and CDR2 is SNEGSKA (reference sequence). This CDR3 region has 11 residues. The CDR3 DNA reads TGCAGTGCTAGAAAACAGGGTCTAGAGGACTTC. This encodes CSARKQGLEDF.

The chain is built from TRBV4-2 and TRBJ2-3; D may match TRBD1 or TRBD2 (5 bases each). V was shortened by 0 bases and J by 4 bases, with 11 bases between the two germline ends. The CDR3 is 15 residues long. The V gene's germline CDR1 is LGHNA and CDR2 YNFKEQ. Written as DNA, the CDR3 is TGTGCCAGCAGCCAAGAGGGGCTAGCCCCAGATACGCAGTATTTT. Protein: CASSQEGLAPDTQYF.

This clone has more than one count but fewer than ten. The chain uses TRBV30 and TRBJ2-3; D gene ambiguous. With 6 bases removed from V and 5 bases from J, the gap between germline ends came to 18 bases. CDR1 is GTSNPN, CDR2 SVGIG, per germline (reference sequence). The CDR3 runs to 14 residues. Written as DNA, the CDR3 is TGTGCCTGTGCCAACTACCCCTTTGAAGATACGCAGTATTTT. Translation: CACANYPFEDTQYF.

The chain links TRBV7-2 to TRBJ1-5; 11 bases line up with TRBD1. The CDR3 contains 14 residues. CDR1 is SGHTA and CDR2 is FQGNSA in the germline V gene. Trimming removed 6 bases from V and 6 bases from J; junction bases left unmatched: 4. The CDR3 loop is CASSPGTGGQPQHF. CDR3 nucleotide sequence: TGTGCCAGCAGTCCCGGGACAGGGGGTCAGCCCCAGCATTTT. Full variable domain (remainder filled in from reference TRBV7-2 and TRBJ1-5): GAGVSQSPSNKVTEKGKDVELRCDPISGHTALYWYRQSLGQGLEFLIYFQGNSAPDKSGLPSDRFSAERTGGSVSTLTIQRTQQEDSAVYLCASSPGTGGQPQHFGDGTRLSIL.

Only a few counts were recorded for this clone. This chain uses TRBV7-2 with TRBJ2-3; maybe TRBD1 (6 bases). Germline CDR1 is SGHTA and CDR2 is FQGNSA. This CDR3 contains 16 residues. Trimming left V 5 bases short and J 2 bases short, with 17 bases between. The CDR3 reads CASSGRTARLTDTQYF. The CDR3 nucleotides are TGTGCCAGCAGCGGACGGACAGCTCGCCTCACAGATACGCAGTATTTT.

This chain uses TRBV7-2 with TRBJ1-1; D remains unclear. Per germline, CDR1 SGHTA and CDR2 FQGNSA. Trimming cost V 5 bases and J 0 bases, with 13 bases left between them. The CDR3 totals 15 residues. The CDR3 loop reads CASSTRPGMNTEAFF. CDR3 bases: TGTGCCAGCAGCACAAGACCGGGGATGAACACTGAAGCTTTCTTT. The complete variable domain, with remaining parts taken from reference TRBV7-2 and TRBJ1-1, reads GAGVSQSPSNKVTEKGKDVELRCDPISGHTALYWYRQSLGQGLEFLIYFQGNSAPDKSGLPSDRFSAERTGGSVSTLTIQRTQQEDSAVYLCASSTRPGMNTEAFFGQGTRLTVV.

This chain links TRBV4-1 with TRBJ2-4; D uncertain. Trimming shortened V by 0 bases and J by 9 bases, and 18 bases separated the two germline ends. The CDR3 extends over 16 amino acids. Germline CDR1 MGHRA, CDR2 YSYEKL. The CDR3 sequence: CASSQERARSQGIQYF. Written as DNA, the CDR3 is TGCGCCAGCAGCCAAGAACGGGCCAGGAGTCAAGGCATTCAGTACTTC.

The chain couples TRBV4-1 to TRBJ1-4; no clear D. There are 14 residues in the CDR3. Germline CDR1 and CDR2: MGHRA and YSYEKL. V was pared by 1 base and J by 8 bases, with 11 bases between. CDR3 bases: TGCGCCAGCAGCCAAGCGTCCCCGTGGGAAAAACTGTTTTTT. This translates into CASSQASPWEKLFF.

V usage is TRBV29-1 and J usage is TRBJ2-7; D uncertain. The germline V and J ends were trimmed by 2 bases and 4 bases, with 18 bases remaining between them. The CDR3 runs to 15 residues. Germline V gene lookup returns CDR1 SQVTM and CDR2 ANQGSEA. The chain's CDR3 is CSVETKGAGQYEQYF. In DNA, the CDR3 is TGCAGCGTTGAAACTAAAGGCGCAGGCCAGTACGAGCAGTACTTC.

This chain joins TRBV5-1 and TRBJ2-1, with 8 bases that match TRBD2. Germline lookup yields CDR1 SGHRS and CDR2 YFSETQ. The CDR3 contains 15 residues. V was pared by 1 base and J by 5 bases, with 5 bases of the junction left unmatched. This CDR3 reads CASSLRTSGDNEQFF. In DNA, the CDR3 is TGCGCCAGCAGCTTGAGAACTAGCGGAGACAATGAGCAGTTCTTC.

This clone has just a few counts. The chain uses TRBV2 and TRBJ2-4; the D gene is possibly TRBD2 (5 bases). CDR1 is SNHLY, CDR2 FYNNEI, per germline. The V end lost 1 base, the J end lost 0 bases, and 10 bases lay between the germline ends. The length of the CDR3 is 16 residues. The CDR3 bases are TGTGCCAGCAGTGAAGTGCCGGGAATAGCCAAAAACATTCAGTACTTC. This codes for CASSEVPGIAKNIQYF.

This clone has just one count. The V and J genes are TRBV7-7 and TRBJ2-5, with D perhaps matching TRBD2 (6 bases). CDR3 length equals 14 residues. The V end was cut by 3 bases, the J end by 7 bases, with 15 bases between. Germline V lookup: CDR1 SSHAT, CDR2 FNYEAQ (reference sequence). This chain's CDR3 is CASSFEEGGGTQYF. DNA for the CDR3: TGTGCCAGCAGCTTCGAGGAGGGAGGAGGGACCCAGTACTTC.

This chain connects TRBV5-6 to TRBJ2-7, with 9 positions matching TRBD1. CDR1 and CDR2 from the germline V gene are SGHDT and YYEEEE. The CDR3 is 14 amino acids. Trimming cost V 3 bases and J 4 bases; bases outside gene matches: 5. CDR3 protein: CASSWGQGAYEQYF. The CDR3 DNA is TGTGCCAGCAGCTGGGGACAGGGCGCGTACGAGCAGTACTTC.